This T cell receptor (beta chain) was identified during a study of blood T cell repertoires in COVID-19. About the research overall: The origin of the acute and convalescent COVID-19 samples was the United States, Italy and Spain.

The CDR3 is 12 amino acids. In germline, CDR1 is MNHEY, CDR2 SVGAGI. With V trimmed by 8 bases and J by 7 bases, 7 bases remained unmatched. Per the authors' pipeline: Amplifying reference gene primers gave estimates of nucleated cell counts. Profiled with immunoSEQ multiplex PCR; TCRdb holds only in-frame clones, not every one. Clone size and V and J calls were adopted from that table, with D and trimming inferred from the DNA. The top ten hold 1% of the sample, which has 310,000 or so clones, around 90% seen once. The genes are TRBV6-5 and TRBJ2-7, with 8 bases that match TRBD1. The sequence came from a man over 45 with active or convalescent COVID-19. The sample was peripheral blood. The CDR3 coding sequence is TGTGCCAGCTGGGACAGGATTTGGGAGCAGTACTTC. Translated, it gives CASWDRIWEQYF.